These 27 T cell receptor beta chains were all obtained from the same sample, sequenced in a study of spatial heterogeneity in lung cancer. The study's findings and limits: Counts of expanded intratumoral alpha and beta TCRs tracked tumor mutation counts.

Time point specified: sample taken at primary tumor resection. These TCRs' antigens remain unknown. TCRdb recomputed calls from the 5' RACE reads with MiXCR, one row per CDR3 protein. This sample has about 9,800 distinct CDR3 sequences; roughly 56% occur once, and the top ten carry roughly 28%. The sample consisted of lung tumor tissue, taken at surgery. The receptors were sampled from a female donor with early-stage non-small cell lung cancer.

In regard to this clonotype: This beta chain came through as a stray read in a library set up for alpha chains, and its size says little. The V gene is TRBV6-6, the J gene TRBJ2-2, with D unresolved. V lost 8 bases and J 5 bases, leaving 15 bases between the germline ends. This CDR3 has 14 amino acids. CDR1 is MNHNY and CDR2 is SVGAGI in the germline V gene (reference sequence). The chain's CDR3 is CASGQGFRTGELFF. DNA for the CDR3: TGTGCCAGCGGGCAAGGGTTTAGGACCGGGGAGCTGTTTTTT.

On this clonotype itself: This beta chain is an unintended read in a library built for alpha chains; its size means little. The rearrangement links TRBV20-1 to TRBJ2-7; 7 bases are shared with TRBD2. The CDR3 is made up of 13 amino acids. CDR1 is DFQATT and CDR2 is SNEGSKA in the germline V gene (reference sequence). The V segment lost 0 bases and the J segment 7 bases; nucleotides outside the gene matches: 6. For the CDR3, the DNA is TGCAGTGCTAGAGACCTCGTCGGGAGGGAGCAGTACTTC. This translates into CSARDLVGREQYF.

In regard to this clonotype: This beta chain is off target for a library built for alpha chains, so its abundance means little. The rearrangement joins TRBV11-2 to TRBJ1-1; D perhaps matches TRBD1 (5 bases). Per the germline V gene, CDR1 is SGHAT and CDR2 is FQNNGV. The V gene lost 6 bases and the J gene lost 6 bases, with 14 bases spanning the gap. This CDR3 has 13 amino acids. The CDR3 DNA is TGTGCCAGCAGGATGGGACTCTATGCTGAAGCTTTCTTT. Translation gives CASRMGLYAEAFF.

This clonotype was picked up a small number of times. This beta chain turned up in a library designed for alpha chains; as an off-target read, its abundance says little. In nucleotides, the CDR3 is TGTGCCAGCAGCGCTAGCCCGGGGGGCGCAGATACGCAGTATTTT. Encoded protein: CASSASPGGADTQYF. The chain links TRBV9 to TRBJ2-3; D possibly corresponds to TRBD2 (7 bases). CDR3 length equals 15 residues. The germline CDR1 and CDR2 sequences are SGDLS and YYNGEE. The V end was cut by 3 bases, the J end by 4 bases, with 15 bases between.

Note on this clonotype: This beta chain is an off-target read within a library intended for alpha chains, so its frequency means little. The chain carries TRBV10-3 and TRBJ1-1; a weak D match, TRBD1 (6 bases). Between the trimmed V and J ends, which lost 5 bases and 7 bases, there was a span of 8 bases. This CDR3 has 11 amino acids. The V gene's germline CDR1 is ENHRY and CDR2 SYGVKD. The CDR3 loop reads CAISNRDEAFF. The CDR3 DNA reads as TGTGCCATCAGTAACAGGGATGAAGCTTTCTTT.

As regards this clonotype: Little can be read into the size of this beta chain, an off-target read in a library designed for alpha chains. The V gene is TRBV6-5, the J gene TRBJ1-2; 8 bases line up with TRBD1. The V and J ends lost 6 bases and 4 bases, in that order; junction bases with no gene match: 7. Germline CDR1 reads MNHEY; CDR2 reads SVGAGI. The CDR3 has 14 residues. This CDR3 reads CASSNDRGTYGYTF. CDR3 nucleotides: TGTGCCAGCAGCAATGACAGGGGAACCTATGGCTACACCTTC.

This clonotype occurred a few times. Little can be read into the size of this beta chain, an off-target read in a library designed for alpha chains. The rearrangement uses TRBV6-2 or TRBV6-3 and TRBJ2-1; 7 bases line up with TRBD2. There are 15 residues in the CDR3. CDR1 and CDR2 (germline): MNHEY, SVGEGT. V lost 2 bases and J lost 4; bases outside the gene matches: 5. This CDR3 reads CASSYATSPYNEQFF. CDR3 DNA: TGTGCCAGCAGTTACGCGACTAGCCCGTACAATGAGCAGTTCTTC.

This clonotype appeared a few times. This beta chain is off target for a library built for alpha chains, so its abundance means little. The genes are TRBV12-3 or TRBV12-4 and TRBJ1-1; D call uncertain. This CDR3 has 12 amino acids. Trimming removed 10 bases from V and 9 bases from J, with 18 bases in between. The CDR3 sequence: CATRPAFWKAFF. The CDR3 DNA is TGTGCCACCCGACCCGCTTTCTGGAAAGCTTTCTTT.

Turning to this clonotype: This beta chain lies outside the target of a library built for alpha chains; its clone size means little. The chain is built from TRBV27 and TRBJ1-1, with D perhaps TRBD1 (6 bases). This CDR3 has 15 amino acids. V shed 6 bases and J shed 1 base, with 15 bases lying between them. Germline loops: CDR1 MNHEY, CDR2 SMNVEV (reference sequence). CDR3: CASSSPAGANTEAFF. DNA for the CDR3: TGTGCCAGCAGCTCTCCCGCGGGGGCGAACACTGAAGCTTTCTTT.

This clonotype occurred a few times. This beta chain turned up in a library designed for alpha chains; as an off-target read, its abundance says little. The chain has TRBV2 and TRBJ2-1, with TRBD2 identical over 7 bases. Germline CDR1 and CDR2: SNHLY and FYNNEI. The CDR3 runs 14 residues. J gave up 5 bases and V 4 bases, and 5 bases lay outside the gene matches. DNA of the CDR3: TGTGCCAGCAGTGCTCAGCGGGGTAACAATGAGCAGTTCTTC. It yields the protein CASSAQRGNNEQFF. Full variable domain (remainder filled in from reference TRBV2 and TRBJ2-1): EPEVTQTPSHQVTQMGQEVILRCVPISNHLYFYWYRQILGQKVEFLVSFYNNEISEKSEIFDDQFSVERPDGSNFTLKIRSTKLEDSAMYFCASSAQRGNNEQFFGPGTRLTVL.

As for this clonotype: Because the library targeted alpha chains, this beta chain is an off-target read whose size means little. The CDR3 DNA sequence: TGTGCCAGCAGCTTTGGATGGTCTAGCAATGAGCAGTTCTTC. The encoded protein is CASSFGWSSNEQFF. The chain joins TRBV5-4 to TRBJ2-1; no clear D. The germline V gene encodes CDR1 SGHNT and CDR2 YYREEE (reference sequence). This CDR3 comprises 14 residues. The germline V and J ends were trimmed by 2 bases and 6 bases, with 12 bases remaining between them. Drawing the rest from reference TRBV5-4 and TRBJ2-1, the complete variable domain is ETGVTQSPTHLIKTRGQQVTLRCSSQSGHNTVSWYQQALGQGPQFIFQYYREEENGRGNFPPRFSGLQFPNYSSELNVNALELDDSALYLCASSFGWSSNEQFFGPGTRLTVL.

Worth noting for this clonotype: Since it is a stray read in a library aimed at alpha chains, this beta chain has a size that is not meaningful. The chain carries TRBV7-6 and TRBJ2-3; 13 bases match TRBD2. V lost 5 bases and J lost 3; bases outside the gene matches: 2. The CDR3 spans 15 residues. CDR1 and CDR2 (germline): SGHVS, FNYEAQ. The DNA for the CDR3 is TGTGCCAGCAGCGTGGGACTAGCGGGGACAGATACGCAGTATTTT. It yields the protein CASSVGLAGTDTQYF. The full variable domain, in which reference TRBV7-6 and TRBJ2-3 provide the parts outside the CDR3, is GAGVSQSPRYKVTKRGQDVALRCDPISGHVSLYWYRQALGQGPEFLTYFNYEAQQDKSGLPNDRFSAERPEGSISTLTIQRTEQRDSAMYRCASSVGLAGTDTQYFGPGTRLTVL.

Points on this clonotype: With the library built for alpha chains, this beta chain is off target and its frequency is not meaningful. The chain has TRBV7-2 and TRBJ2-7; tentatively, D is TRBD2 (5 bases). The CDR3 sequence is 14 residues long. CDR1 is SGHTA, CDR2 FQGNSA, per germline. The ends were cut back, 10 bases at V and 0 bases at J, with 16 bases in the middle. This CDR3 is CAIIKIGSSYEQYF. CDR3 bases: TGTGCCATTATAAAAATTGGGAGCTCCTACGAGCAGTACTTC.

To note about this clonotype: The library was prepared for alpha chains; this beta chain is a stray read, so its frequency means little. The gene calls are TRBV18 and TRBJ1-2; 8 bases are a match to TRBD1. The CDR3 is 18 amino acids. After removal of 1 base from V and 4 bases from J, the junction contained 14 bases not matched to a gene. Looked up from germline, CDR1 is KGHSH and CDR2 is LQKENI. The CDR3 here is CASSPLRQGREQFYGYTF. CDR3 nucleotides: TGTGCCAGCTCACCACTCCGACAGGGGCGCGAACAATTCTATGGCTACACCTTC.

Remarks on this clonotype: This beta chain came through as a stray read in a library set up for alpha chains, and its size says little. The V call is TRBV7-9, the J call TRBJ2-2; D gene unclear. Germline V gives CDR1 SEHNR, CDR2 FQNEAQ (reference sequence). Trimming stripped 5 bases from V and 2 bases from J, with 6 bases between. The CDR3 consists of 13 residues. The CDR3 loop is CASSLLNTGELFF. As DNA, the CDR3 is TGTGCCAGCAGCCTCCTCAACACCGGGGAGCTGTTTTTT.

This clonotype is termed medium-sized. This beta chain is an off-target read within a library intended for alpha chains, so its frequency means little. The chain combines TRBV4-2 with TRBJ1-2, with D perhaps matching TRBD1 (5 bases). The V and J ends lost 1 base and 3 bases respectively, with 12 bases between them. The CDR3 loop spans 15 amino acids. Germline lookup yields CDR1 LGHNA and CDR2 YNFKEQ. CDR3 protein: CASSQVGLGHYGYTF. In nucleotides, the CDR3 is TGTGCCAGCAGCCAAGTGGGACTGGGCCACTATGGCTACACCTTC.

This clonotype was counted between two and nine times. This beta chain is off target for a library built for alpha chains, so its abundance means little. V usage is TRBV20-1 and J usage is TRBJ1-5; maybe TRBD1 (5 bases). V was trimmed by 3 bases and J by 2 bases, leaving 11 bases between them. CDR1 is DFQATT, CDR2 SNEGSKA, per germline (reference sequence). The CDR3 extends over 14 amino acids. The CDR3 is CSARGLRGNQPQHF. In DNA form, the CDR3 reads TGCAGTGCTAGGGGGCTAAGGGGCAATCAGCCCCAGCATTTT.

Details on this clonotype: Because this beta chain is a stray read in a library intended to capture alpha chains, its abundance should not be given much weight. The chain carries TRBV11-2 and TRBJ2-5; D gene unclear. The CDR3 has 13 amino acids. Germline V CDR1 and CDR2: SGHAT, FQNNGV. V lost 7 bases to trimming and J lost 1 base, with 10 bases between them. The CDR3 here is CASTTAGQETQYF. CDR3 nucleotides: TGTGCCAGCACCACGGCAGGCCAAGAGACCCAGTACTTC.

In the case of this clonotype: This beta chain is an unintended read in a library built for alpha chains; its size means little. This rearrangement joins TRBV4-1 to TRBJ1-1; D possibly corresponds to TRBD1 (5 bases). The germline gives CDR1 MGHRA, CDR2 YSYEKL. There are 18 residues in the CDR3. V was cut by 0 bases and J by 0 bases, with 17 bases left in between. CDR3 nucleotides: TGCGCCAGCAGCCAAGATCGCCCTGCCCAGACAGTGAACACTGAAGCTTTCTTT. Translated: CASSQDRPAQTVNTEAFF.

Concerning this clonotype: The library was designed around alpha chains, so this beta chain is a stray read whose abundance carries little weight. The chain has TRBV18 and TRBJ2-7; no definite D call. V dropped 2 bases and J dropped 5 bases, with 13 bases sitting between them. The CDR3 is 14 amino acids. CDR1 is KGHSH, CDR2 LQKENI, per germline. The CDR3 coding sequence is TGTGCCAGCTCACCATTATCCTCAGCCCACGAGCAGTACTTC. As protein: CASSPLSSAHEQYF.

A few counts support this clonotype. Because the library targeted alpha chains, this beta chain is an off-target read whose size means little. The chain couples TRBV29-1 to TRBJ1-1, with D tentatively TRBD1 (6 bases). Germline V gene lookup returns CDR1 SQVTM and CDR2 ANQGSEA. The length of the CDR3 is 13 residues. The V end was cut by 5 bases, the J end by 2 bases, with 12 bases between. In nucleotides, the CDR3 is TGCAGCGTTATCCGGGACATAAACACTGAAGCTTTCTTT. It specifies CSVIRDINTEAFF.

This clonotype showed up just a few times. Within a library made for alpha chains, this beta chain is off target, and its count is uninformative. The chain is built from TRBV6-1 and TRBJ2-7; weak D call: TRBD1 (6 bases). The CDR3 has 16 amino acids. With 1 base removed from V and 3 bases from J, the gap between germline ends came to 16 bases. Germline-derived CDR1 and CDR2 are MNHNS and SASEGT. CDR3 DNA sequence: TGTGCCAGCAGTGAAGGGCCAGGGGATCCTAGCTACGAGCAGTACTTC. It yields the protein CASSEGPGDPSYEQYF.

About this clonotype itself: Being off target in a library aimed at alpha chains, this beta chain has a size of little meaning. The chain combines TRBV15 with TRBJ2-1; 7 bases are shared with TRBD2. CDR3 length equals 16 residues. V shed 0 bases, J shed 5 bases, and the junction held 7 bases outside the gene matches. In germline, CDR1 is LNHNV, CDR2 YYDKDF (reference sequence). The CDR3 DNA sequence: TGTGCCACCAGCAGAGATTTGAGCGGGAAGGACAATGAGCAGTTCTTC. This translates into CATSRDLSGKDNEQFF.

In the case of this clonotype: Since the library was made to target alpha chains, this beta chain is a stray read and its abundance is not meaningful. The J gene is TRBJ2-2, the V gene TRBV20-1; D not resolved. V lost 2 bases, J lost 4 bases, and 17 bases lay in between. CDR1 is DFQATT, CDR2 SNEGSKA, per germline (reference sequence). This CDR3 has 16 amino acids. The CDR3 sequence is CSARSNEKRGTGELFF. The CDR3, as DNA: TGCAGTGCTAGAAGTAACGAGAAGCGAGGCACCGGGGAGCTGTTTTTT.

This clonotype was counted a few times. This beta chain was picked up by a library intended for alpha chains and is off target, so its count carries little meaning. V is TRBV3-1 and J is TRBJ1-1; TRBD1 matches at 7 bases. V shed 3 bases and J 2 bases; nucleotides not matched to a gene: 9. This CDR3 is 16 amino acids long. From germline, CDR1 is LGHDT and CDR2 YNNKEL (reference sequence). The CDR3 region has the DNA TGTGCCAGCAGCCATGGCAACAGGGGCTATAACACTGAAGCTTTCTTT. Translated, it gives CASSHGNRGYNTEAFF. The full variable domain, in which reference TRBV3-1 and TRBJ1-1 provide the parts outside the CDR3, is DTAVSQTPKYLVTQMGNDKSIKCEQNLGHDTMYWYKQDSKKFLKIMFSYNNKELIINETVPNRFSPKSPDKAHLNLHINSLELGDSAVYFCASSHGNRGYNTEAFFGQGTRLTVV.

As regards this clonotype: This beta chain is a stray sequence in a library constructed for alpha chains; its clone size is not meaningful. The chain combines TRBV6-5 with TRBJ2-1; 9 bases are a match to TRBD1. The CDR3 has 15 residues. The J segment lost 3 bases and the V segment lost 5 bases, leaving 5 bases of the junction unmatched. CDR1 and CDR2 (germline): MNHEY, SVGAGI. CDR3 residues: CASSTTGGIYNEQFF. In DNA form, the CDR3 reads TGTGCCAGCAGTACCACAGGGGGCATCTACAATGAGCAGTTCTTC.

This clonotype was detected only a few times. This beta chain appears as a stray read in a library generated for alpha chains; its size is not informative. This rearrangement joins TRBV18 to TRBJ1-4; 9 nucleotides line up with TRBD1. The CDR3 sequence is 16 residues long. The germline CDR1 and CDR2 sequences are KGHSH and LQKENI. The V segment lost 2 bases and the J segment 8 bases; nucleotides outside the gene matches: 9. This chain's CDR3 is CASSPDGTGHGEKLFF. In DNA form, the CDR3 reads TGTGCCAGCTCACCAGATGGGACAGGGCACGGAGAAAAACTGTTTTTT.